The present T cell receptor (beta chain) was sequenced within a study of T cell changes during pregnancy in multiple sclerosis. The table came from immunoSEQ multiplex PCR; TCRdb's copy has only in-frame clones and leaves some out. The sample lists about 23,000 clones; more than 75% were seen once. Deletions cut 0 bases from V and 4 bases from J, with 19 bases between. The CDR3 is 18 amino acids. The germline V gene encodes CDR1 LGHNA and CDR2 YSLEER. This clonotype was sampled from a female donor with multiple sclerosis, enrolled in a pregnancy study. This chain connects TRBV4-3 to TRBJ1-3; no reliable D call. Sequencing used CD8+ T cells from peripheral blood mononuclear cells, obtained after pregnancy. The CDR3 coding sequence is TGCGCCAGCAGCCAAGAGGCATTTGGTGAGGGCTTAGGAAACACCATATATTTT. Its protein product is CASSQEAFGEGLGNTIYF.